This entry lists 5 T cell receptor beta chains sequenced from one sample in a study of blood T cells in healthy people across ages. For the second PCR, which ran for roughly 6 to 11 cycles, a sample-barcoded 5' primer and a J-beta primer mix were used. TCRdb analysed the 5' RACE reads with MiXCR anew, one entry per CDR3 protein. The sample includes 1.5 million to 2 million distinct CDR3 sequences, 35% to 50% of them seen just once. What was sequenced was blood. Receptors originate from a human donor in good health.

As to this clonotype: At one boundary the junction diverges from the germline segment, which might be a read error. The chain uses TRBV2 and TRBJ2-3; D is undetermined. Germline values: CDR1 SNHLY, CDR2 FYNNEI. The CDR3 loop spans 12 amino acids. For the CDR3, the DNA is TGTGCCGGCAGCGTTTGGGGAGATACGCAGTATTTT. This encodes CAGSVWGDTQYF.

This chain joins TRBV12-5 and TRBJ2-4; D unclear. This CDR3 is 12 amino acids long. CDR1 and CDR2 from the germline V gene are LGHNT and FRNRAP. V shed 1 base and J shed 5 bases, with 3 bases lying between them. The CDR3 here is CASGLDENIQYF. CDR3 DNA sequence: TGTGCTAGTGGTTTGGATGAAAACATTCAGTACTTC.

This clonotype was seen a few times. The rearrangement joins TRBV4-3 to TRBJ2-3, with 16 bases aligning to TRBD2. J lost 5 bases, V lost 0 bases, and 5 bases had no gene match. From germline, CDR1 is LGHNA and CDR2 YSLEER. The CDR3 sequence is 18 residues long. The CDR3, as DNA: TGCGCCAGCAGCCAAGAAGGGACTAGCGGGGGGGCTTTAGATACGCAGTATTTT. Protein product: CASSQEGTSGGALDTQYF.

A word on this clonotype: An end of the junction differs from the germline gene, which may be a read error. The V and J genes are TRBV5-1 and TRBJ1-6, with 7 bases lining up with TRBD1. The CDR3 runs 15 residues. Germline loops: CDR1 SGHRS, CDR2 YFSETQ. The CDR3 region has the DNA TGCGCCAGCAGCTTGGAAGGGACAGAGAATTCACCCCGCCACTTT. Its translation: CASSLEGTENSPRHF.

This chain uses TRBV10-3 with TRBJ1-2; 7 bases map to TRBD1. Germline CDR1 and CDR2: ENHRY and SYGVKD. This CDR3 is built from 15 residues. The V gene end was trimmed by 0 bases and the J gene end by 3 bases; junction bases not matched to a gene: 4. The CDR3 bases are TGTGCCATCAGTGAGTCGAAGGGACAGCACTATGGCTACACCTTC. This encodes CAISESKGQHYGYTF.